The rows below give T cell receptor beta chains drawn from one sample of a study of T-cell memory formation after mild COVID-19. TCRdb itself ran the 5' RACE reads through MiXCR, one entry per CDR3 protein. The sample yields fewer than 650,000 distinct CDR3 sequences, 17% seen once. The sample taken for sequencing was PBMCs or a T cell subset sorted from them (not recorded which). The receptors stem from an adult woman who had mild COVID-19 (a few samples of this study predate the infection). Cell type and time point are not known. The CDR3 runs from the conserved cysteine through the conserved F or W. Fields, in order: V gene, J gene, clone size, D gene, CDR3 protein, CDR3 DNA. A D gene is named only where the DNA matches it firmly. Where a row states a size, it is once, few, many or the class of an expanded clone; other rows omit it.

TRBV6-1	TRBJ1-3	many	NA	CASSPRTVSGNTIYF	TGTGCCAGCAGTCCCCGGACAGTCTCTGGAAACACCATATATTTT
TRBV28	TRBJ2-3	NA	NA	CAPMGGAEPTDTQYF	TGTGCCCCGATGGGGGGGGCGGAACCCACAGATACGCAGTATTTT
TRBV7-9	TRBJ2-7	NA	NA	CASSASSEQYF	TGTGCCAGCAGCGCAAGTAGTGAGCAGTACTTC
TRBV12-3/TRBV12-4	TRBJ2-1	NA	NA	CASSLGSVASNEQFF	TGTGCCAGCAGTTTGGGGTCAGTGGCCTCCAATGAGCAGTTCTTC
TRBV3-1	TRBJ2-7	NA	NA	CASSQGLLANGDRQYF	TGTGCCAGCAGCCAGGGACTCTTGGCGAACGGCGATAGGCAGTACTTC
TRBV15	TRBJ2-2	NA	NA	CATSRGGAPTGELFF	TGTGCCACCAGCCGCGGCGGGGCCCCCACCGGGGAGCTGTTTTTT
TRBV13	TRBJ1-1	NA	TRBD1	CASSWGRGQTEAFF	TGTGCCAGCAGCTGGGGCAGGGGGCAAACTGAAGCTTTCTTT
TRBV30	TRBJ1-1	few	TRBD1	CAWRFLDRGEGEAFF	TGTGCCTGGAGATTCCTGGACAGGGGGGAGGGTGAAGCTTTCTTT
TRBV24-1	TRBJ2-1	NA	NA	CATSDLSEMEGNEQFF	TGTGCCACCAGTGATTTGTCTGAGATGGAGGGTAATGAGCAGTTCTTC
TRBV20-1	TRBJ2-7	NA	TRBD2	CSARDLRGGASYEQYF	TGCAGTGCTAGAGATCTTCGGGGAGGGGCCTCCTACGAGCAGTACTTC
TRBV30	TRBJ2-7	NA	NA	CAWSKAESYEQYF	TGTGCCTGGAGTAAGGCGGAGTCCTACGAGCAGTACTTC
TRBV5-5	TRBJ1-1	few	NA	CASSFGQGIRTEAFF	TGTGCCAGCAGCTTCGGGCAGGGGATACGCACTGAAGCTTTCTTT
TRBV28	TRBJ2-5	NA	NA	CASSTGGGQETQYF	TGTGCCAGCAGTACAGGGGGGGGCCAAGAGACCCAGTACTTC
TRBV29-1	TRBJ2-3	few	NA	CSVERGWSEGTDTQYF	TGCAGCGTTGAACGGGGGTGGTCCGAGGGGACAGATACGCAGTATTTT
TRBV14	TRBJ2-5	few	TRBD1	CASSQYRDRDFQTQYF	TGTGCCAGCAGCCAGTACCGGGACAGGGATTTTCAGACCCAGTACTTC
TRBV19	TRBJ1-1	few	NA	CASNTGTEAFF	TGTGCCAGTAACACGGGCACTGAAGCTTTCTTT
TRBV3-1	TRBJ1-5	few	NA	CASSHSDSGPQHF	TGTGCCAGCAGCCATTCGGACAGCGGGCCCCAGCATTTT
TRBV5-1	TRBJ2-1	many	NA	CASSLDLTPQAYNEQFF	TGCGCCAGCAGCTTGGATCTTACGCCCCAAGCGTACAATGAGCAGTTCTTC
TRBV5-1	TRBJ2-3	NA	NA	CASSPLKTPADTQYF	TGCGCCAGCAGCCCCCTCAAGACCCCGGCAGATACGCAGTATTTT
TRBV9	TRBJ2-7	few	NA	CASSVQNGAAYEQYF	TGTGCCAGCAGCGTTCAAAACGGGGCCGCCTACGAGCAGTACTTC
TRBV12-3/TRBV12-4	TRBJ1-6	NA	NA	CASHRAWNSPLHF	TGTGCCAGCCATCGGGCGTGGAATTCACCCCTCCACTTT
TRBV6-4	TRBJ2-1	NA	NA	CASRRAEDSYNEQFF	TGTGCCAGCAGAAGGGCGGAAGACTCCTACAATGAGCAGTTCTTC
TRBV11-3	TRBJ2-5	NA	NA	CASSLSWTHATRETQYF	TGTGCCAGCAGCTTATCTTGGACGCACGCAACAAGGGAGACCCAGTACTTC
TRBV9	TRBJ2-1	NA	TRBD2	CASSVGREVAWEQFF	TGTGCCAGCAGCGTGGGCCGGGAGGTGGCTTGGGAGCAGTTCTTC
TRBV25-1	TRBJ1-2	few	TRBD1	CASSKGQGAGYTF	TGTGCCAGCAGTAAAGGACAGGGTGCTGGCTACACCTTC
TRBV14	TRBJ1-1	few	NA	CASSQAGPLQAFF	TGTGCCAGCAGCCAAGCCGGGCCCCTTCAAGCTTTCTTT
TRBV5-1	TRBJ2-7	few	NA	CASSLGDLSYEQYF	TGCGCCAGCAGCTTGGGGGACCTATCCTACGAGCAGTACTTC
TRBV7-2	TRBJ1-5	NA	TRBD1	CASSVGTGGYQPQHF	TGTGCCAGCAGCGTCGGGACAGGGGGCTATCAGCCCCAGCATTTT
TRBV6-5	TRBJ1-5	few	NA	CASSYSGGDQPQHF	TGTGCCAGCAGTTACTCCGGGGGGGATCAGCCCCAGCATTTT
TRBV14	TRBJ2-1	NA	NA	CASSQSEGTPFF	TGTGCCAGCAGCCAGTCGGAAGGGACTCCGTTCTTC
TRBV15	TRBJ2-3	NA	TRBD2	CATSSRGSGGTDTQYF	TGTGCCACCAGCAGCCGGGGTAGCGGGGGCACAGATACGCAGTATTTT
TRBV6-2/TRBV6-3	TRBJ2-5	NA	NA	CASSYSLPTGETQYF	TGTGCCAGCAGTTACTCGTTACCGACGGGGGAGACCCAGTACTTC
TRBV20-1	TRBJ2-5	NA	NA	CSARALPPSRRFFQETQYF	TGCAGTGCTAGAGCCCTCCCCCCTAGCCGGAGGTTTTTCCAAGAGACCCAGTACTTC
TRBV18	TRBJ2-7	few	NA	CASSRQSPTGILSYEQYF	TGTGCCAGCTCCCGCCAGAGTCCCACGGGAATTCTTTCCTACGAGCAGTACTTC
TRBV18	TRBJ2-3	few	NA	CASSPTKTSTDTQYF	TGTGCCAGCTCACCGACGAAAACTAGCACAGATACGCAGTATTTT
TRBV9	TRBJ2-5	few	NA	CASSVGGNQETQYF	TGTGCCAGCAGCGTAGGGGGAAACCAAGAGACCCAGTACTTC
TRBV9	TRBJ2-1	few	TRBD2	CASSAWLAGESHEQFF	TGTGCCAGCAGCGCTTGGCTAGCGGGAGAATCCCATGAGCAGTTCTTC